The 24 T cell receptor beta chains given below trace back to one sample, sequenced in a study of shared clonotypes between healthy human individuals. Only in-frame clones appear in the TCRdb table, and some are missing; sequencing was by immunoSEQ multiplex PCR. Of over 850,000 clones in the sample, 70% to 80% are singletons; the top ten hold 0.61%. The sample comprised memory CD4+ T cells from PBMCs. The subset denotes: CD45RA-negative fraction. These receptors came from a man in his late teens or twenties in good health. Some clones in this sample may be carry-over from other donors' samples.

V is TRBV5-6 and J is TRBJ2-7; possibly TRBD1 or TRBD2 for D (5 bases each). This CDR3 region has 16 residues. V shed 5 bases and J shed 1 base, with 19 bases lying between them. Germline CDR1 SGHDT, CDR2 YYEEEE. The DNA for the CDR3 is TGTGCCAGCAGTCCGCTGGGGGTCCAAGGGTCCTACGAGCAGTACTTC. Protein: CASSPLGVQGSYEQYF.

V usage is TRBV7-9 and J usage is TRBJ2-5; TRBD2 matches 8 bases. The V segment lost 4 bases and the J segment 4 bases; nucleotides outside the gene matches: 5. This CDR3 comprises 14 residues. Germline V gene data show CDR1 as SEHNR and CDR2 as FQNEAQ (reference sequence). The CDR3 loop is CASSSAGESETQYF. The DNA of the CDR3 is TGTGCCAGCAGCTCAGCGGGAGAGTCAGAGACCCAGTACTTC. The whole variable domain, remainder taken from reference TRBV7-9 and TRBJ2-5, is DTGVSQNPRHKITKRGQNVTFRCDPISEHNRLYWYRQTLGQGPEFLTYFQNEAQLEKSRLLSDRFSAERPKGSFSTLEIQRTEQGDSAMYLCASSSAGESETQYFGPGTRLLVL.

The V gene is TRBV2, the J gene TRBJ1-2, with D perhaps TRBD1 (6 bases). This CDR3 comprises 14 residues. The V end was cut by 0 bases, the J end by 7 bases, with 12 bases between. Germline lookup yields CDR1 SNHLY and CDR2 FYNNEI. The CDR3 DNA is TGTGCCAGCAGTGAAGCGTTCGGAGGGGGTGGCTACACCTTC. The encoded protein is CASSEAFGGGGYTF.

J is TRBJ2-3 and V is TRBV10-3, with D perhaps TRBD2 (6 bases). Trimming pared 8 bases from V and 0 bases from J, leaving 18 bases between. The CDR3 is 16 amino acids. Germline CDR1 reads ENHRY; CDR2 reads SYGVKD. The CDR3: CAIARGGGFSTDTQYF. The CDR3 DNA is TGTGCCATCGCGCGGGGTGGCGGGTTTAGCACAGATACGCAGTATTTT.

CDR3 nucleotides: TGTGCCAGCAGCTCCGTCCCCATAGAGACCCAGTACTTC. Its protein product is CASSSVPIETQYF. The V gene is TRBV5-4, the J gene TRBJ2-5; D is undetermined. The CDR3 runs 13 residues. The germline V gene encodes CDR1 SGHNT and CDR2 YYREEE (reference sequence). V lost 3 bases and J 4 bases, leaving 10 bases between the germline ends.

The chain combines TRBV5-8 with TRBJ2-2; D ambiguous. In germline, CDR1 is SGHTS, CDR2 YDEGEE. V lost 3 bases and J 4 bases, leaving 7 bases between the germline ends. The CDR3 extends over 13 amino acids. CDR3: CASSYDSTGELFF. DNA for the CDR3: TGTGCCAGCAGCTATGACTCCACCGGGGAGCTGTTTTTT.

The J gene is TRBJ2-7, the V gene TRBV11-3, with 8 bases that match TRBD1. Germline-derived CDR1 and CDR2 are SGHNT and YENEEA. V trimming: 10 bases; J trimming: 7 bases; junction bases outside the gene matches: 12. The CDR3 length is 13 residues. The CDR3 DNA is TGTGCCAAACCGGGACAGGTCCCTTTGGAGCAGTACTTC. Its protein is CAKPGQVPLEQYF.

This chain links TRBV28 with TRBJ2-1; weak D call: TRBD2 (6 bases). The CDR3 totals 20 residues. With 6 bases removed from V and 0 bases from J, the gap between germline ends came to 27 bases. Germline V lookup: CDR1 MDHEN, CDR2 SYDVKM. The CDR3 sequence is CASSGFEAGPTQSSYNEQFF. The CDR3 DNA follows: TGTGCCAGCAGCGGTTTCGAGGCGGGGCCCACGCAAAGCTCCTACAATGAGCAGTTCTTC. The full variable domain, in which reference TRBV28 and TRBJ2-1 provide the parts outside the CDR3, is DVKVTQSSRYLVKRTGEKVFLECVQDMDHENMFWYRQDPGLGLRLIYFSYDVKMKEKGDIPEGYSVSREKKERFSLILESASTNQTSMYLCASSGFEAGPTQSSYNEQFFGPGTRLTVL.

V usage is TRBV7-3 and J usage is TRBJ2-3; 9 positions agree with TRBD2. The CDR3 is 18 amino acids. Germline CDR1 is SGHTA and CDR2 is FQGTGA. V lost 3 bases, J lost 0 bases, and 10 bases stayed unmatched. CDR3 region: CASSLFAREGTSTDTQYF. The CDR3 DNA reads TGTGCCAGCAGCTTGTTCGCGCGGGAGGGGACTAGCACAGATACGCAGTATTTT.

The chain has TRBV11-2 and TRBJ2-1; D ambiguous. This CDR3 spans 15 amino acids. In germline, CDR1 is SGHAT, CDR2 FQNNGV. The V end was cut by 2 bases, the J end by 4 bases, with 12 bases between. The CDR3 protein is CASSLLTAIYNEQFF. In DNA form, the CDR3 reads TGTGCCAGCAGCTTATTAACAGCAATTTACAATGAGCAGTTCTTC.

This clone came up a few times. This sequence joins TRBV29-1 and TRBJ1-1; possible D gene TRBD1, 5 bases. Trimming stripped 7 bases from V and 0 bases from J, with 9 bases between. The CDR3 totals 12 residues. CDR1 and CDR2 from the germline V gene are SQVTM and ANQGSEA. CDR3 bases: TGCAGCGCTGGGGGGATGAACACTGAAGCTTTCTTT. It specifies CSAGGMNTEAFF.

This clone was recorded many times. The CDR3 protein is CASSQGYAGGSYNEQFF. Here the CDR3 DNA reads TGCGCCAGCAGCCAAGGATACGCGGGAGGATCTTACAATGAGCAGTTCTTC. The chain has TRBV4-3 and TRBJ2-1, with 8 positions matching TRBD2. Trimming removed 1 base from V and 4 bases from J; junction bases left unmatched: 9. The CDR3 sequence is 17 residues long. Germline lookup yields CDR1 LGHNA and CDR2 YSLEER.

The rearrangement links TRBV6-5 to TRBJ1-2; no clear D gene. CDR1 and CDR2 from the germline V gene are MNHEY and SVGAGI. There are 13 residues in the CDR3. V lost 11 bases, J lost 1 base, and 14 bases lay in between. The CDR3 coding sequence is TGTGCCTCGACGGCAGGAATTAACTATGGCTACACCTTC. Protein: CASTAGINYGYTF.

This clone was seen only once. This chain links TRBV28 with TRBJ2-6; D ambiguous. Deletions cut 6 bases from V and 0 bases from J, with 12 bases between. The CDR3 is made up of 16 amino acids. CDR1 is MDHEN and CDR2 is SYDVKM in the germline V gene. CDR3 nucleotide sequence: TGTGCCAGCAGCGCACCGAAGAGCTCTGGGGCCAACGTCCTGACTTTC. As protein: CASSAPKSSGANVLTF.

The CDR3 sequence: CASSSREEGEQYF. The DNA of the CDR3 is TGTGCCAGCAGTTCTCGGGAGGAGGGCGAGCAGTACTTC. The rearrangement joins TRBV7-3 to TRBJ2-7, with 7 nucleotides matching TRBD2. The length of the CDR3 is 13 residues. Germline loops: CDR1 SGHTA, CDR2 FQGTGA. V lost 6 bases to trimming and J lost 6 bases; unmatched junction nucleotides: 8.

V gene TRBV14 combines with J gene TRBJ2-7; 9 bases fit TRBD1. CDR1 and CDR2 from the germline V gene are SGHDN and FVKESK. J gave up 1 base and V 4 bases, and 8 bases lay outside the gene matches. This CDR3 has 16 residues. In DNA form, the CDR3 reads TGTGCCAGCAGCCCCATAGGACAGGGGCTTTCCTACGAGCAGTACTTC. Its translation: CASSPIGQGLSYEQYF.

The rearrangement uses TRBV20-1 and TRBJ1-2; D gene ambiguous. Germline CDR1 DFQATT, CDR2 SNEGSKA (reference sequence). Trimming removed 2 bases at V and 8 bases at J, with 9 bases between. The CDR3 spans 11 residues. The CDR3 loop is CSARPKLGYTF. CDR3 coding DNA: TGCAGTGCTAGACCAAAATTGGGCTACACCTTC.

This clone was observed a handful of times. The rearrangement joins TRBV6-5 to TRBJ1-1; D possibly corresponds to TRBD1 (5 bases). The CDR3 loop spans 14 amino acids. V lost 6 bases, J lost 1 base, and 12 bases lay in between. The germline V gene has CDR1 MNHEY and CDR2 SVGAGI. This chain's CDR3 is CASRAGPSNTEAFF. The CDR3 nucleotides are TGTGCCAGCAGAGCGGGACCGTCGAACACTGAAGCTTTCTTT.

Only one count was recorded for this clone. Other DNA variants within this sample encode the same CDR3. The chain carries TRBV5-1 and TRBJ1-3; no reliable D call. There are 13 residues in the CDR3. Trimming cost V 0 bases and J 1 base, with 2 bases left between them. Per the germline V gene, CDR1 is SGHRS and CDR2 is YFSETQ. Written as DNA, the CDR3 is TGCGCCAGCAGCTTGGAATCTGGAAACACCATATATTTT. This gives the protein CASSLESGNTIYF.

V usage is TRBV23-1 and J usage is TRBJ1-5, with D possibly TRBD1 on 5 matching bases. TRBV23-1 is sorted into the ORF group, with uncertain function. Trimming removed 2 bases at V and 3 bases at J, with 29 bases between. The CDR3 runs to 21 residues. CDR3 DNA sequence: TGCGCCAGCAGTCAACAGCGCCTGGGGACGCAGGATAATTCGGACAATCAGCCCCAGCATTTT. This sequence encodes CASSQQRLGTQDNSDNQPQHF.

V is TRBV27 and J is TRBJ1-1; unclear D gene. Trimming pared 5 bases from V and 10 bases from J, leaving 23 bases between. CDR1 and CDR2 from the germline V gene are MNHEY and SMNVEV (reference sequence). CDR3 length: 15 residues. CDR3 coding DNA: TGTGCCAGCAGTCCGGTGCCTAGGGATCCCGGTAGAGCTTTCTTT. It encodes CASSPVPRDPGRAFF.

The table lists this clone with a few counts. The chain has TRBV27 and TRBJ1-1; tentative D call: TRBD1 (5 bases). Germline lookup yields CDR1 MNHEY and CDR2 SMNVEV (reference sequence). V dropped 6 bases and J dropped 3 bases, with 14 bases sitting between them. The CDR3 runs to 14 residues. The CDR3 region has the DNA TGTGCCAGCAGCACGAACGGGGGAGACACTGAAGCTTTCTTT. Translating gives CASSTNGGDTEAFF.

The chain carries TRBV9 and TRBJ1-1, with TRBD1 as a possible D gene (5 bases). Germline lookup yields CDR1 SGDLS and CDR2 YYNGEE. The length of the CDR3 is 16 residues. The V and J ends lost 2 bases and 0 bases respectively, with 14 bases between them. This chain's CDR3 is CASSVGVGGMNTEAFF. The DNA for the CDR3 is TGTGCCAGCAGCGTGGGGGTCGGGGGAATGAACACTGAAGCTTTCTTT. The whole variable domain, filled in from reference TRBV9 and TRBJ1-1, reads DSGVTQTPKHLITATGQRVTLRCSPRSGDLSVYWYQQSLDQGLQFLIQYYNGEERAKGNILERFSAQQFPDLHSELNLSSLELGDSALYFCASSVGVGGMNTEAFFGQGTRLTVV.

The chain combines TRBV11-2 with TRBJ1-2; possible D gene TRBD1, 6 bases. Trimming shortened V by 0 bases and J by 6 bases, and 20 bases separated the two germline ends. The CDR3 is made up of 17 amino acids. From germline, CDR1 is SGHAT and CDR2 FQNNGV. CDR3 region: CASSLEPGVSTHDGYTF. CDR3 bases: TGTGCCAGCAGCTTAGAGCCAGGGGTTAGTACCCATGATGGCTACACCTTC.